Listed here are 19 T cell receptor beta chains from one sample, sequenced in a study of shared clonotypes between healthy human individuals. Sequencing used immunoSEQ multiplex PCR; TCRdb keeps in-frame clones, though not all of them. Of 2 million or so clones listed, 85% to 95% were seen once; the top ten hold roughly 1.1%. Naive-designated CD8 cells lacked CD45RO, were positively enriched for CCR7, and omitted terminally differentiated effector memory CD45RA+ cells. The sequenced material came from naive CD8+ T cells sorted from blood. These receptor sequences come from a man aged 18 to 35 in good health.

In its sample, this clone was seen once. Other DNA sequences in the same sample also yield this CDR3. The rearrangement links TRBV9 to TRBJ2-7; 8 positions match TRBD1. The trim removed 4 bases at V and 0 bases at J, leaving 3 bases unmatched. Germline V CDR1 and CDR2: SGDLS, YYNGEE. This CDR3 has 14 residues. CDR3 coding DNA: TGTGCCAGCAGCTTGGGACAGGCCTCCTACGAGCAGTACTTC. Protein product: CASSLGQASYEQYF.

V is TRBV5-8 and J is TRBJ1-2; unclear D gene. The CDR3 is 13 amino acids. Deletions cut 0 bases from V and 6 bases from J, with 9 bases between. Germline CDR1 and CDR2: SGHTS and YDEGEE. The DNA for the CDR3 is TGTGCCAGCAGCTTGGTTGTCACCAATGGCTACACCTTC. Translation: CASSLVVTNGYTF. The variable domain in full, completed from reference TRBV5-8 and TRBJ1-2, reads EAGVTQSPTHLIKTRGQQATLRCSPISGHTSVYWYQQALGLGLQFLLWYDEGEERNRGNFPPRFSGRQFPNYSSELNVNALELEDSALYLCASSLVVTNGYTFGSGTRLTVV.

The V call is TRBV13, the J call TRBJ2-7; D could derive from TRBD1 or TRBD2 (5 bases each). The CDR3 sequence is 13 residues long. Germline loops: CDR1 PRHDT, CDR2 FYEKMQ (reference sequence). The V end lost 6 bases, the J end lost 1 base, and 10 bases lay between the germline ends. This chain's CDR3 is CASRLGESYEQYF. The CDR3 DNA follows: TGTGCCAGCAGACTAGGGGAATCCTACGAGCAGTACTTC.

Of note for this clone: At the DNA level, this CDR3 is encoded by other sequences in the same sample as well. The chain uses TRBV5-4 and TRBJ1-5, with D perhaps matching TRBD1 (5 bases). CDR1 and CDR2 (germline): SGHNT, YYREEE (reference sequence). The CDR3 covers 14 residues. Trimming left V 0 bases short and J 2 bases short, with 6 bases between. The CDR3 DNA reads TGTGCCAGCAGCTTGGGGGGCGGCAATCAGCCCCAGCATTTT. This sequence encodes CASSLGGGNQPQHF.

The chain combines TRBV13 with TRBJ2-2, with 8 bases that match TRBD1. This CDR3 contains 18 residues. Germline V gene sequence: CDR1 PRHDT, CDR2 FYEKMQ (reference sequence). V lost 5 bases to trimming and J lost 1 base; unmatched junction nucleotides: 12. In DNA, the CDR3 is TGTGCCAGCAGCCCGGGGCCCCGACAGGGGTGGAACACCGGGGAGCTGTTTTTT. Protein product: CASSPGPRQGWNTGELFF.

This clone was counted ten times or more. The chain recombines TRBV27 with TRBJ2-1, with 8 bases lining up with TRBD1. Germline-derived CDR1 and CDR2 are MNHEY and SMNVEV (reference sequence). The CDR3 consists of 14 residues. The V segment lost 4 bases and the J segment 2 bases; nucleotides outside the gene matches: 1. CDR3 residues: CASSSDRAYNEQFF. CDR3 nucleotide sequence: TGTGCCAGCAGTTCGGACAGGGCCTACAATGAGCAGTTCTTC.

The CDR3 nucleotides read TGTGCCAGCAGCGTAGATCCGGAAAACTACGAGCAGTACTTC. As protein: CASSVDPENYEQYF. V is TRBV9 and J is TRBJ2-7; D call uncertain. Per the germline V gene, CDR1 is SGDLS and CDR2 is YYNGEE. Trimming took 0 bases from V and 3 from J, leaving 10 bases between them. There are 14 residues in the CDR3.

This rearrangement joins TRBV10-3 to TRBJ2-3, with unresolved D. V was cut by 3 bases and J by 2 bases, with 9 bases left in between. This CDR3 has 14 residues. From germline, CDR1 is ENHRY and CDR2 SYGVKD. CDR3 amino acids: CAISDRLDTDTQYF. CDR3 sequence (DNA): TGTGCCATCAGTGACCGCCTAGACACAGATACGCAGTATTTT.

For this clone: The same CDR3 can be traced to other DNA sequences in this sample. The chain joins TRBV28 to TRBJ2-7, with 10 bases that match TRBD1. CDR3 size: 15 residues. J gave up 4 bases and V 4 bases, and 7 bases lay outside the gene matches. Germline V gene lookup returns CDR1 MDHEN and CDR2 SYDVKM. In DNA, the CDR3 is TGTGCCAGCAGTTACCCGGGACAGGGGACGTACGAGCAGTACTTC. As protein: CASSYPGQGTYEQYF.

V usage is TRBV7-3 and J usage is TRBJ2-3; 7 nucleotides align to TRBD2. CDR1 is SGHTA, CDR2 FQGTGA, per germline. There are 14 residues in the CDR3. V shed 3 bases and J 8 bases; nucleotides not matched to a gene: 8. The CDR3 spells CASSLGGGSITQYF. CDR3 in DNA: TGTGCCAGCAGCTTGGGCGGGGGATCCATTACGCAGTATTTT.

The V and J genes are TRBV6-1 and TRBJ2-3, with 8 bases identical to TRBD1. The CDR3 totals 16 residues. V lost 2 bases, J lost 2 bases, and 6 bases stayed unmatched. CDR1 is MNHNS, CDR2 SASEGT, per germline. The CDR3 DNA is TGTGCCAGCAGTGAATGGACAGGGAGGACCACAGATACGCAGTATTTT. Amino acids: CASSEWTGRTTDTQYF.

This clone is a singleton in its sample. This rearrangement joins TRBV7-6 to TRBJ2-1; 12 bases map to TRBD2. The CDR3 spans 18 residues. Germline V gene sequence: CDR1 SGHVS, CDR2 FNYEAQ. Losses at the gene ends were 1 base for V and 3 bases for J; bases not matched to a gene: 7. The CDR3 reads CASSLVASGRADYNEQFF. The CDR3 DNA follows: TGTGCCAGCAGCTTAGTTGCTAGCGGGAGGGCCGACTACAATGAGCAGTTCTTC.

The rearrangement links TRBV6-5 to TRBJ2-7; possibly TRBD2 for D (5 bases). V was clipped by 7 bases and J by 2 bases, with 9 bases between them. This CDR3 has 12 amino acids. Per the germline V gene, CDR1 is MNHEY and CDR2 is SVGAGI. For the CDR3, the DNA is TGTGCCAGCAATAGCGAGACCTACGAGCAGTACTTC. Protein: CASNSETYEQYF.

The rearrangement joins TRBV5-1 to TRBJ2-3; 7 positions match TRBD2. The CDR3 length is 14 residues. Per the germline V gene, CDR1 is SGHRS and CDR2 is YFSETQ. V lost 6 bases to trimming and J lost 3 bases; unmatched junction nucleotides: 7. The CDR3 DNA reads TGCGCCAGCACCATTCCGGGACTAACAGATACGCAGTATTTT. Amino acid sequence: CASTIPGLTDTQYF. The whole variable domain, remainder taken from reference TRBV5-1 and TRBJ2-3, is KAGVTQTPRYLIKTRGQQVTLSCSPISGHRSVSWYQQTPGQGLQFLFEYFSETQRNKGNFPGRFSGRQFSNSRSEMNVSTLELGDSALYLCASTIPGLTDTQYFGPGTRLTVL.

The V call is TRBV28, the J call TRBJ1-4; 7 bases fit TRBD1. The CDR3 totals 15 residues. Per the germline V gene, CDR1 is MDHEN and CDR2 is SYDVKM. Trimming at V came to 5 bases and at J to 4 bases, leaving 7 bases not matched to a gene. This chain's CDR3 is CASSGRTGINEKLFF. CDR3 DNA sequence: TGTGCCAGCAGTGGGCGGACAGGCATTAATGAAAAACTGTTTTTT.

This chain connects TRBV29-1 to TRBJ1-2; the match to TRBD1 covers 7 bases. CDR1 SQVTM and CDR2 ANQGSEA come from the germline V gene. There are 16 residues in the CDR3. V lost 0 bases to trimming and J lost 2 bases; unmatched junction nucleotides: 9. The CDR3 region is CSVEDLRAGGNYGYTF. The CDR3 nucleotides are TGCAGCGTTGAAGATCTTCGGGCAGGGGGGAACTATGGCTACACCTTC.

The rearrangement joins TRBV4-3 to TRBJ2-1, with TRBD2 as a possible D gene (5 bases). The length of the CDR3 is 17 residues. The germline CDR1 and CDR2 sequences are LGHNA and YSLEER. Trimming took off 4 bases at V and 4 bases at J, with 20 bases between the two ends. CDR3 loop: CASSPGSASLVYNEQFF. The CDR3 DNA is TGCGCCAGCAGCCCCGGGTCCGCTAGCCTCGTTTACAATGAGCAGTTCTTC.

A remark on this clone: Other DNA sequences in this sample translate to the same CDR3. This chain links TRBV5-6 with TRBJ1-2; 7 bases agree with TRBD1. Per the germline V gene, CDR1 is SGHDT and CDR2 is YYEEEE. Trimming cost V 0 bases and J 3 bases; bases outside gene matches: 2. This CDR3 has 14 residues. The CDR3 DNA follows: TGTGCCAGCAGCTTGGGGGACAGCCACTATGGCTACACCTTC. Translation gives CASSLGDSHYGYTF.

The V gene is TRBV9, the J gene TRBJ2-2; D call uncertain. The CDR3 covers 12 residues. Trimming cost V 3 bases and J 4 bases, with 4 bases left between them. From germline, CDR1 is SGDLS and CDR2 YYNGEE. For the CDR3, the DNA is TGTGCCAGCAGCGGCCGCACCGGGGAGCTGTTTTTT. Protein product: CASSGRTGELFF.